This T cell receptor beta chain derives from a study of T cell responses to AZD1222 COVID-19 vaccine. General observations from the study: Regions 160-218 and 743-854 dominated among vaccine-associated CD4 TCRs spanning spike. Only after the peak T cell response were repertoires sampled. Spike-specific TCR repertoires showed rising breadth and depth after two AZD1222 doses. In the spike-specific TCR repertoire, nearly half reportedly target unmutated variant regions.

Sequenced by immunoSEQ multiplex PCR; TCRdb stores in-frame clones only, minus some. The sample lists 95,000 to 150,000 clones; 70% to 85% were seen once. In regard to this clone: Its antigen is currently unknown.

CDR1 MDHEN and CDR2 SYDVKM come from the germline V gene. The CDR3 runs to 15 residues. The V end was cut by 2 bases, the J end by 5 bases, with 15 bases between. Sequencing was performed on peripheral blood, taken on day 0 of AZD1222 vaccination. This TCR was recovered from an adult in good health. The chain combines TRBV28 with TRBJ1-1; a possible D gene is TRBD1 (6 bases). The CDR3 reads CASSLTGGGLTEAFF. The DNA for the CDR3 is TGTGCCAGCAGTTTAACTGGGGGCGGTTTAACTGAAGCTTTCTTT.